This T cell receptor (beta chain) stems from a study of OX40 agonist ivuxolimab in advanced cancers. About the research overall: At 0.01 to 10 mg/kg, ivuxolimab was administered intravenously to patients every 2 weeks.

Whole-study results and caveats: On average, CD8+ T cells had more expanded clones than CD4+. The authors also found low normalized T-cell clonal expansion in some nonresponders.

Sequencing was performed with immunoSEQ multiplex PCR; in TCRdb, only in-frame clones are kept and a portion is missing. Among around 68,000 clones listed, approximately 90% were seen once. Concerning this clone: The antigen is unknown.

Germline V gives CDR1 SNHLY, CDR2 FYNNEI. The CDR3 loop spans 13 amino acids. The ends were cut back, 7 bases at V and 1 base at J, with 10 bases in the middle. The specimen was CD4+ or CD8+ T cells sorted from blood, collected in a trial of the OX40 agonist ivuxolimab. The TCR was taken from an adult with an advanced solid tumor such as melanoma, head and neck, liver or kidney cancer. The chain recombines TRBV2 with TRBJ2-5; weak D call: TRBD1 (5 bases). CDR3 nucleotides: TGTGCCAGCACAAGGGGCGGCCAAGAGACCCAGTACTTC. It translates to CASTRGGQETQYF.